What follows are 27 T cell receptor beta chains derived from one specimen sequenced in a study of T cell responses to AZD1222 COVID-19 vaccine. The protocol was immunoSEQ multiplex PCR, while the TCRdb copy is restricted to in-frame clones and leaves out a portion. The sample has some 180,000 clones; roughly 89% are singletons. The sequences come from peripheral blood, collected on day 0 of AZD1222 vaccination. These receptors were obtained from an adult in good health.

This chain connects TRBV11-2 to TRBJ2-1; 10 bases are shared with TRBD2. This CDR3 spans 18 amino acids. Germline V CDR1 and CDR2: SGHAT, FQNNGV. V lost 8 bases and J lost 4; bases outside the gene matches: 17. The CDR3 here is CASGSRGSGTSVYNEQFF. The CDR3, as DNA: TGTGCCAGCGGTTCCAGAGGTTCCGGGACTAGCGTTTACAATGAGCAGTTCTTC.

The genes are TRBV4-3 and TRBJ1-2; TRBD1 might be the D (5 bases). The CDR3 consists of 15 residues. Germline V CDR1 and CDR2: LGHNA, YSLEER. V shed 0 bases and J shed 7 bases, with 15 bases lying between them. The chain's CDR3 is CASSQDQGWGRGYTF. The CDR3 DNA reads TGCGCCAGCAGCCAAGATCAAGGATGGGGACGTGGCTACACCTTC.

The chain is built from TRBV5-1 and TRBJ2-3; 10 positions match TRBD2. CDR1 and CDR2 (germline): SGHRS, YFSETQ. The CDR3 sequence is 13 residues long. V shed 6 bases, J shed 5 bases, and the junction held 3 bases outside the gene matches. The CDR3 loop is CASKSGREDTQYF. CDR3 sequence (DNA): TGCGCCAGCAAAAGCGGGAGGGAAGATACGCAGTATTTT.

This chain links TRBV7-9 with TRBJ1-2, with D possibly matching TRBD1 (6 bases). Deletions cut 1 base from V and 4 bases from J, with 10 bases between. Germline CDR1 reads SEHNR; CDR2 reads FQNEAQ (reference sequence). There are 14 residues in the CDR3. CDR3 loop: CASSLGNRVYGYTF. The CDR3 DNA is TGTGCCAGCAGCTTAGGGAACAGGGTCTATGGCTACACCTTC.

This rearrangement joins TRBV7-9 to TRBJ1-1; TRBD1 matches at 8 bases. Germline assignment: CDR1 SEHNR and CDR2 FQNEAQ (reference sequence). After removal of 2 bases from V and 1 base from J, the junction contained 0 bases not matched to a gene. The CDR3 sequence is 14 residues long. The DNA for the CDR3 is TGTGCCAGCAGCTTAACAGGGGGGAACACTGAAGCTTTCTTT. It codes for CASSLTGGNTEAFF.

The chain links TRBV13 to TRBJ1-1, with D tentatively TRBD1 (6 bases). The CDR3 is 15 residues long. The germline gives CDR1 PRHDT, CDR2 FYEKMQ (reference sequence). Trimming took off 4 bases at V and 10 bases at J, with 22 bases between the two ends. The CDR3 sequence is CASSSPSVGAVGAFF. CDR3 in DNA: TGTGCCAGCAGCTCCCCCTCGGTGGGGGCGGTCGGAGCTTTCTTT.

V usage is TRBV27 and J usage is TRBJ2-7, with a tentative D call TRBD1 (5 bases). CDR1 and CDR2 (germline): MNHEY, SMNVEV (reference sequence). This CDR3 contains 15 residues. Trimming took off 1 base at V and 2 bases at J, with 12 bases between the two ends. The CDR3 sequence is CASSLLGDSTYEQYF. The CDR3 nucleotides read TGTGCCAGCAGTTTATTAGGCGACAGTACCTACGAGCAGTACTTC.

For this clone: This specimen includes other DNA sequences encoding the same CDR3. The chain carries TRBV18 and TRBJ1-1; tentative D call: TRBD1 (5 bases). Trimming took off 1 base at V and 0 bases at J, with 6 bases between the two ends. Germline-derived CDR1 and CDR2 are KGHSH and LQKENI. The CDR3 is 14 amino acids. The CDR3: CASSPQGMNTEAFF. The CDR3 nucleotides are TGTGCCAGCTCACCACAGGGGATGAACACTGAAGCTTTCTTT.

This chain joins TRBV18 and TRBJ2-7; TRBD2 is a possible D gene (6 bases). This CDR3 has 12 amino acids. Trimming took off 5 bases at V and 6 bases at J, with 11 bases between the two ends. CDR1 is KGHSH and CDR2 is LQKENI in the germline V gene. The CDR3 nucleotides are TGTGCCAGCTCAAGGGCGGGGTCCGAGCAGTACTTC. It yields the protein CASSRAGSEQYF.

This chain links TRBV7-8 with TRBJ1-2; D uncertain. The germline CDR1 and CDR2 sequences are SGHVS and FQNEAQ. The CDR3 runs 15 residues. V lost 1 base and J lost 3, with 12 bases in between. The CDR3 sequence is CASSLDREWDYGYTF. The CDR3 DNA follows: TGTGCCAGCAGCTTAGATAGGGAGTGGGACTATGGCTACACCTTC.

The gene calls are TRBV2 and TRBJ2-1; 9 nucleotides align to TRBD1. The CDR3 runs 14 residues. Looked up from germline, CDR1 is SNHLY and CDR2 is FYNNEI. Unmatched junction bases numbered 2, after V lost 6 bases and J lost 2 bases. The CDR3 region is CASSRQGAYNEQFF. The CDR3 coding sequence is TGTGCCAGCAGCAGACAGGGGGCCTACAATGAGCAGTTCTTC.

The V and J genes are TRBV3-1 (or the pseudogene TRBV3-2) and TRBJ1-2; TRBD1 agrees at 8 bases. Germline assignment: CDR1 LGHDT and CDR2 YNNKEL (reference sequence). The junction had 5 bases not matched to a gene; V was cut back by 4 bases and J by 4 bases. The CDR3 totals 14 residues. DNA of the CDR3: TGTGCCAGCAGCCTACGCGACAGGGGCTATGGCTACACCTTC. Translating gives CASSLRDRGYGYTF.

The chain employs TRBV6-5 and TRBJ1-2, with D unclear. V lost 6 bases and J 2 bases, leaving 7 bases between the germline ends. Germline-derived CDR1 and CDR2 are MNHEY and SVGAGI. The CDR3 runs to 12 residues. CDR3 nucleotides: TGTGCCAGCAGGGGATCCAACTATGGCTACACCTTC. Translating it yields CASRGSNYGYTF.

The CDR3 here is CASSERSSYNSPLHF. In nucleotides, the CDR3 is TGTGCCAGCAGTGAGCGGAGCTCCTATAATTCACCCCTCCACTTT. This chain joins TRBV6-1 and TRBJ1-6, with unresolved D. V lost 3 bases and J lost 0, with 6 bases in between. Germline CDR1 is MNHNS and CDR2 is SASEGT. The CDR3 extends over 15 amino acids.

The chain has TRBV18 and TRBJ1-6; D uncertain. CDR1 and CDR2 (germline): KGHSH, LQKENI. The CDR3 consists of 15 residues. With 2 bases removed from V and 10 bases from J, the gap between germline ends came to 15 bases. Written as DNA, the CDR3 is TGTGCCAGCTCACCAAGGCGGACGGGAGGGTCACCCCTCCACTTT. This gives the protein CASSPRRTGGSPLHF.

The CDR3 DNA follows: TGCGCCAGCAGTTCGACACACAGGGGGGCGCGTCATAATTCACCCCTCCACTTT. This gives the protein CASSSTHRGARHNSPLHF. V gene TRBV5-1 combines with J gene TRBJ1-6; TRBD1 matches at 8 bases. This CDR3 has 18 residues. V trimming: 5 bases; J trimming: 5 bases; junction bases outside the gene matches: 15. The germline V gene encodes CDR1 SGHRS and CDR2 YFSETQ.

The V and J genes are TRBV6-5 and TRBJ1-3; 7 bases fit TRBD1. Trimming at V came to 8 bases and at J to 4 bases, leaving 11 bases not matched to a gene. The CDR3 covers 15 residues. Germline values: CDR1 MNHEY, CDR2 SVGAGI. CDR3 sequence reads: CASRWGQMEGNTIYF. The CDR3 DNA follows: TGTGCCAGCCGGTGGGGACAGATGGAAGGAAACACCATATATTTT.

In regard to this clone: This specimen includes other DNA sequences encoding the same CDR3. The chain recombines TRBV6-5 with TRBJ1-1; D might be TRBD1 (5 bases). Germline lookup yields CDR1 MNHEY and CDR2 SVGAGI. This CDR3 has 15 amino acids. Trimming removed 0 bases at V and 4 bases at J, with 12 bases between. The chain's CDR3 is CASSYSWQGGTEAFF. The CDR3 nucleotides read TGTGCCAGCAGTTACTCTTGGCAGGGAGGCACTGAAGCTTTCTTT.

The chain recombines TRBV12-3 or TRBV12-4 with TRBJ2-1, with unresolved D. V gave up 3 bases and J gave up 4 bases, with 7 bases separating them. The CDR3 contains 13 residues. CDR3 DNA sequence: TGTGCCAGCAGTTTTGGGCCTTACAATGAGCAGTTCTTC. As protein: CASSFGPYNEQFF.

The rearrangement links TRBV7-3 to TRBJ1-6; D is perhaps TRBD1 (5 bases). Deletions cut 2 bases from V and 7 bases from J, with 9 bases between. Germline lookup yields CDR1 SGHTA and CDR2 FQGTGA. The CDR3 contains 14 residues. CDR3 sequence (DNA): TGTGCCAGCAGCTTAGACAGAATAAATTCACCCCTCCACTTT. As protein: CASSLDRINSPLHF.

The chain recombines TRBV7-3 with TRBJ2-3; D ambiguous. V was cut by 1 base and J by 5 bases, with 7 bases left in between. Germline CDR1 and CDR2: SGHTA and FQGTGA. This CDR3 is built from 13 residues. DNA for the CDR3: TGTGCCAGCAGCTTAAATCCAGGAGATACGCAGTATTTT. As protein: CASSLNPGDTQYF.

Details on this clone: Other DNA variants within this sample encode the same CDR3. The chain recombines TRBV29-1 with TRBJ1-1; D is uncertain. CDR1 and CDR2 from the germline V gene are SQVTM and ANQGSEA. The V gene lost 4 bases and the J gene lost 2 bases, with 5 bases spanning the gap. The CDR3 totals 11 residues. DNA of the CDR3: TGCAGCGTTGTGCAAAACACTGAAGCTTTCTTT. It specifies CSVVQNTEAFF.

The V and J genes are TRBV19 and TRBJ2-2; tentatively, D is TRBD1 (6 bases). The ends were cut back, 5 bases at V and 0 bases at J, with 10 bases in the middle. Germline loops: CDR1 LNHDA, CDR2 SQIVND (reference sequence). The CDR3 runs 15 residues. In nucleotides, the CDR3 is TGTGCCAGTAGTTCCCCAGGGGCGAACACCGGGGAGCTGTTTTTT. This encodes CASSSPGANTGELFF.

This chain uses TRBV11-2 with TRBJ1-2; the D is unclear. V gave up 5 bases and J gave up 2 bases, with 18 bases separating them. The CDR3 runs to 16 residues. Germline V gene data show CDR1 as SGHAT and CDR2 as FQNNGV. Written as DNA, the CDR3 is TGTGCCAGCAGCCCGCCCGTGGAAGGTCGGAACTATGGCTACACCTTC. Encoded protein: CASSPPVEGRNYGYTF.

The DNA of the CDR3 is TGTGCCATCAGTCAGACAGGGGACTCCTACGAGCAGTACTTC. The encoded protein is CAISQTGDSYEQYF. The J gene is TRBJ2-7, the V gene TRBV10-3; 8 bases map to TRBD1. The CDR3 contains 14 residues. V lost 5 bases, J lost 0 bases, and 3 bases stayed unmatched. CDR1 ENHRY and CDR2 SYGVKD come from the germline V gene.

This chain joins TRBV1 and TRBJ2-7; the D call in the table, TRBD1, was not verified against the DNA. TRBV1 is termed a pseudogene. The CDR3 length is 13 residues. For the CDR3, the DNA is TGCACCAGCAGCTTATACATTACCTACGAGCAGTACTTC. Its translation: CTSSLYITYEQYF.

The chain links TRBV28 to TRBJ1-6, with D possibly matching TRBD1 (5 bases). The V end was cut by 6 bases, the J end by 14 bases, with 20 bases between. The CDR3 sequence is 14 residues long. Germline assignment: CDR1 MDHEN and CDR2 SYDVKM. The CDR3 is CASSSEGQGLALHF. In DNA, the CDR3 is TGTGCCAGCAGCTCCGAAGGGCAGGGTCTGGCCCTCCACTTT.